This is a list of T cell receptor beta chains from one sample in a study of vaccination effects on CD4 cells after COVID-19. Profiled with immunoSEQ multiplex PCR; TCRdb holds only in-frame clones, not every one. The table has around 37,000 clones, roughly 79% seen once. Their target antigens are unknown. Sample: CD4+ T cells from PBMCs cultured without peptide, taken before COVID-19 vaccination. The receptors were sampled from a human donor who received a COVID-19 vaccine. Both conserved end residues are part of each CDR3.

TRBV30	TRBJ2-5	CAWSGSPSETQYF
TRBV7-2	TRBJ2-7	CASSFTAYEQYF
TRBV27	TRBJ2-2	CASSLWVKPNTGELFF
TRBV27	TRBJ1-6	CASRGGHVYNSPLHF
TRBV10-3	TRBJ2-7	CAISQTGTSDYEQYF
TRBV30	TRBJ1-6	CAEAPRNSPLHF
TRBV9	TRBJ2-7	CASSVQGFDEQYF
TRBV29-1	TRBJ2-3	CSVDRKLAGVGNADTQYF
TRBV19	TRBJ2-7	CASSIGAGGKAYEQYF
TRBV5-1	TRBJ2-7	CASSLDSNQQYF
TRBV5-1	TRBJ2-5	CASSPGTAQETQYF
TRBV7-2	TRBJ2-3	CASSPPEGPDTQYF
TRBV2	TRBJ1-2	CASSGAGGGYGYTF
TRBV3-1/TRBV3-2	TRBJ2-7	CASSHQPSQGLSELSLPEDYEQYF
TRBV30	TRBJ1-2	CAWSAPTGGANTYGYTF
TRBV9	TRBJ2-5	CASSSGGAGETQYF
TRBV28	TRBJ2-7	CASSFALAGSQYF
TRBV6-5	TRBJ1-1	CASSSPQGMKAFF
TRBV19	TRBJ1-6	CASTPGVFSYNSPLHF
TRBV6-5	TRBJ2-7	CASQWGTVSYEQYF
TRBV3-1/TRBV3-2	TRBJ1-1	CASSSQGNTEAFF
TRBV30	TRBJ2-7	CAWSVLAGVHEQYF
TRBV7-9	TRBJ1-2	CASSPGAGRGNYGYTF
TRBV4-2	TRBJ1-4	CASSLTGTGDEKLFF
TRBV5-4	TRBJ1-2	CASSEGQYYGYTF
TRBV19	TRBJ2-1	CASSGQGDYNEQFF
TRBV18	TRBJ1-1	CASSPPGGRTNGNTEAFF
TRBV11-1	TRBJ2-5	CASSPARGSETQYF
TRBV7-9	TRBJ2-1	CASSGREFREQFF
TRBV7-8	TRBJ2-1	CASRDRGRGSSYNEQFF
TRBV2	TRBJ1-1	CATLQGTQNTEAFF
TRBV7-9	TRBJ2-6	CASSFRDEGTGANVLTF
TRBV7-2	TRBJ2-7	CASSLHKSSGSYEQYF
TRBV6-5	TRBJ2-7	CASSRTSGDYEQYF
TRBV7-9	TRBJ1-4	CASSPGNTVNEKLFF
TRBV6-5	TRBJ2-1	CASSPSRDNEQFF
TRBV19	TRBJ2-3	CASGLAGGPSTDTQYF
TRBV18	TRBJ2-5	CASSRGFGETQYF
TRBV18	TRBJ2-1	CASSQLPRTGDYNEQFF
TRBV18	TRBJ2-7	CASSPSGEGYEQYF
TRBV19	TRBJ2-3	CASSLEKTSGGTDTQYF
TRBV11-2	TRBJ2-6	CASNRLLAGGSSGANVLTF